A single sample is the source of the 5 T cell receptor beta chains below, sequenced in a study of T cells in Graves' hyperthyroidism and ophthalmopathy (dated by TCRdb to about 2019). Library prep was done by multiplex PCR. These reads were obtained on an Illumina HiSeq 2000. The TCR beta CDR3 regions were amplified from the RNA transcripts. The TCR CDR3 was subjected to a first round of RT-PCR using the HTBI primer set and the Qiagen OneStep RT-PCR kit. Starting from the raw public reads, TCRdb applied fastp trimming at Q25, assembled clones with MiXCR and retained in-frame beta chains. Every distinct CDR3 protein forms one entry, paired with its most common genes and DNA. This sample comprises about 590,000 distinct CDR3 sequences, around a sixth of them detected only once. The ten largest make up roughly 7.3% of the sample. The sequencing sample was made of blood. These receptors all stem from a woman aged 25 to 39 with Graves' hyperthyroidism.

There are many counts of this clonotype. V is TRBV6-1 and J is TRBJ2-3, with D perhaps given as TRBD1 or TRBD2 (6 bases each). With 9 bases removed from V and 2 bases from J, the gap between germline ends came to 12 bases. CDR1 is MNHNS and CDR2 is SASEGT in the germline V gene. The CDR3 totals 13 residues. This CDR3 is CASNSGATDTQYF. The CDR3 nucleotides are TGTGCCAGTAACTCGGGGGCCACAGATACGCAGTATTTT.

This clonotype was seen repeatedly, ten times or more. This chain joins TRBV12-3 or TRBV12-4 and TRBJ2-7; TRBD1 aligns across 8 bases. The CDR3 extends over 18 amino acids. V shed 3 bases and J 3 bases; nucleotides not matched to a gene: 16. The CDR3 protein is CASSFGDRGLKQDYEQYF. The CDR3 nucleotides are TGTGCCAGCAGTTTTGGTGACAGGGGTCTGAAGCAAGACTACGAGCAGTACTTC.

V usage is TRBV5-1 and J usage is TRBJ2-1; 10 bases are shared with TRBD1. CDR1 and CDR2 from the germline V gene are SGHRS and YFSETQ. Trimming removed 4 bases from V and 8 bases from J; junction bases left unmatched: 3. The length of the CDR3 is 13 residues. CDR3: CASSQTGGDEQFF. The CDR3 DNA sequence: TGCGCCAGCAGCCAGACAGGGGGCGATGAGCAGTTCTTC.

This clonotype was seen ten or more times. The chain carries TRBV3-1 and TRBJ1-2; TRBD1 might be the D (5 bases). Germline loops: CDR1 LGHDT, CDR2 YNNKEL (reference sequence). This CDR3 comprises 15 residues. V lost 1 base and J lost 7, with 16 bases in between. DNA of the CDR3: TGTGCCAGCAGCCAAGGTATCAGGGTCGTTAGTGGCTACACCTTC. Its protein is CASSQGIRVVSGYTF. Full variable domain (outside the CDR3, taken from reference TRBV3-1 and TRBJ1-2): DTAVSQTPKYLVTQMGNDKSIKCEQNLGHDTMYWYKQDSKKFLKIMFSYNNKELIINETVPNRFSPKSPDKAHLNLHINSLELGDSAVYFCASSQGIRVVSGYTFGSGTRLTVV.

The chain uses TRBV5-5 and TRBJ1-6, with D tentatively TRBD1 (5 bases). The CDR3 is 16 amino acids. The germline gives CDR1 SGHKS, CDR2 YYEKEE (reference sequence). V lost 7 bases to trimming and J lost 4 bases, with 18 bases between them. The CDR3 region has the DNA TGTGCCAGCCGGCGAGAGGGGAATGAATATAATTCACCCCTCCACTTT. Amino acid sequence: CASRREGNEYNSPLHF.